These 11 T cell receptor beta chains came from one sample sequenced in a study of blood T cell repertoires in COVID-19. The table came from immunoSEQ multiplex PCR; TCRdb's copy has only in-frame clones and leaves some out. Of around 86,000 clones in the sample, 70% to 90% were seen once. What was sequenced was peripheral blood. The receptors come from a human donor in a cohort sampled during active COVID-19.

The chain carries TRBV10-3 and TRBJ2-3; D unresolved. This CDR3 is 13 amino acids long. Trimming removed 0 bases at V and 8 bases at J, with 9 bases between. Germline V lookup: CDR1 ENHRY, CDR2 SYGVKD. The CDR3 is CAISESRVGTQYF. CDR3 nucleotide sequence: TGTGCCATCAGTGAGTCAAGAGTTGGTACGCAGTATTTT.

CDR3 amino acids: CASSLGGSSNQPQHF. The CDR3 bases are TGTGCCAGCAGCCTCGGAGGATCGAGCAATCAGCCCCAGCATTTT. V and J are TRBV3-1 (or the pseudogene TRBV3-2) and TRBJ1-5, with D uncertain. Germline V gene sequence: CDR1 LGHDT, CDR2 YNNKEL (reference sequence). The CDR3 is made up of 15 amino acids. V was trimmed by 4 bases and J by 1 base, leaving 11 bases between them.

In this sample, this clone turned up once. The chain carries TRBV7-2 and TRBJ2-5; 9 positions agree with TRBD2. Losses at the gene ends were 1 base for V and 5 bases for J; bases not matched to a gene: 8. The CDR3 totals 16 residues. CDR1 and CDR2 from the germline V gene are SGHTA and FQGNSA. DNA of the CDR3: TGTGCCAGCAGCTTAGAGAGGCGGGGGGGTCAGGAGACCCAGTACTTC. Amino acids: CASSLERRGGQETQYF.

The CDR3 DNA reads TGTGCCAGTAGTATGGAGAGAACAGGGGGGATCTACGAGCAGTACTTC. Amino acid sequence: CASSMERTGGIYEQYF. The V gene is TRBV19, the J gene TRBJ2-7, with 8 bases aligning to TRBD1. The J segment lost 3 bases and the V segment lost 3 bases, leaving 10 bases of the junction unmatched. Germline V gives CDR1 LNHDA, CDR2 SQIVND (reference sequence). The CDR3 has 16 amino acids.

This sequence joins TRBV5-1 and TRBJ2-1; 8 nucleotides align to TRBD2. V dropped 4 bases and J dropped 2; count of bases not matched to a gene: 8. Germline CDR1 and CDR2: SGHRS and YFSETQ. The CDR3 runs 16 residues. DNA of the CDR3: TGCGCCAGCAGCCTGGACAACGGGAGGGCCTACAATGAGCAGTTCTTC. This codes for CASSLDNGRAYNEQFF.

The genes are TRBV6-5 and TRBJ2-7; D is possibly TRBD1 (6 bases). Trimming removed 7 bases from V and 2 bases from J, with 18 bases in between. The CDR3 consists of 15 residues. Germline V gene data show CDR1 as MNHEY and CDR2 as SVGAGI. The CDR3 is CASIGQGRNPYEQYF. The DNA for the CDR3 is TGTGCCAGCATTGGGCAGGGGCGCAACCCCTACGAGCAGTACTTC.

V gene TRBV4-3 combines with J gene TRBJ1-1, with TRBD1 as a possible D gene (5 bases). In germline, CDR1 is LGHNA, CDR2 YSLEER. This CDR3 is built from 15 residues. With 3 bases removed from V and 9 bases from J, the gap between germline ends came to 20 bases. Here the CDR3 reads CASSHDRTFDPQAFF. In nucleotides, the CDR3 is TGCGCCAGCAGCCATGACCGGACATTCGACCCACAAGCTTTCTTT.

Only one count was recorded for this clone. The genes are TRBV30 and TRBJ1-2; 8 nucleotides agree with TRBD1. The CDR3 has 12 amino acids. Germline V gene sequence: CDR1 GTSNPN, CDR2 SVGIG (reference sequence). The CDR3 protein is CATAGGFHGYTF. The CDR3 nucleotides are TGTGCTACCGCAGGGGGCTTCCATGGCTACACCTTC.

The chain combines TRBV3-1 (or the pseudogene TRBV3-2) with TRBJ1-6; tentatively, D is TRBD1 (5 bases). In germline, CDR1 is LGHDT, CDR2 YNNKEL (reference sequence). V shed 1 base and J shed 9 bases, with 10 bases lying between them. The CDR3 is made up of 14 amino acids. CDR3 amino acids: CASSQAGIVSPLHF. For the CDR3, the DNA is TGTGCCAGCAGCCAAGCAGGGATCGTTTCACCCCTCCACTTT.

Points on this clone: The junction departs from germline at one end; a sequencing error may be responsible. The genes are TRBV5-1 and TRBJ2-1; 14 bases align to TRBD2. This CDR3 region has 17 residues. Germline assignment: CDR1 SGHRS and CDR2 YFSETQ. The CDR3 loop reads CASRLGLAGAEYNEQFF. CDR3 DNA sequence: TGCGCCAGCAGATTGGGACTAGCGGGGGCCGAATACAATGAGCAGTTCTTC.

This chain connects TRBV9 to TRBJ1-5; maybe TRBD1 (5 bases). Germline-derived CDR1 and CDR2 are SGDLS and YYNGEE. This CDR3 spans 14 amino acids. Trimming stripped 0 bases from V and 4 bases from J, with 8 bases between. In DNA form, the CDR3 reads TGTGCCAGCAGCGTAGGGGGGGGGAATCAGCCCCAGCATTTT. Translation gives CASSVGGGNQPQHF.